This T cell receptor (beta chain) was obtained from a study of patients and donors after allogeneic stem cell transplantation. The CDR3 covers 13 residues. Between the trimmed V and J ends, which lost 10 bases and 6 bases, there was a span of 18 bases. Germline V gene lookup returns CDR1 MNHEY and CDR2 SVGEGT. A single record per CDR3 protein comes from TCRdb applying MiXCR to the RT-PCR reads. The sample contains 160,000 or so distinct CDR3 sequences, roughly 24% of which appear only once. Sequenced: blood, either unsorted or a sorted T cell fraction (not recorded which). The source is a human donor who was either an allogeneic HSCT recipient or a stem cell or donor lymphocyte infusion donor (not recorded which). It is not recorded whose cells these are; they may come from a transplant donor. The chain has TRBV6-2 or TRBV6-3 and TRBJ1-1; a possible D gene is TRBD1 (5 bases). CDR3 DNA sequence: TGTGCCATAAGCGGACAACTCTATTCTGAAGCTTTCTTT. Residues: CAISGQLYSEAFF.